The text below deals with one T cell receptor beta chain. What it binds is not known. The data derive from a study of early T cells in non-severe SARS-CoV-2 infection. Study in general: Sequencing of unsorted whole blood was done on bulk RNA, leaving chains unpaired.

The CDR3 totals 15 residues. CDR1 and CDR2 (germline): MGHRA, YSYEKL. V lost 0 bases to trimming and J lost 0 bases, with 6 bases between them. Study conclusions and caveats: VDJdb-based annotation leaned toward anti-spike CD8 responses and missed private and CD4 specificities.

MiXCR was run by TCRdb on the 5' RACE reads, yielding one entry per CDR3 protein. The data hold fewer than 85,000 distinct CDR3 sequences, with about an eighth observed a single time. The chain combines TRBV4-1 with TRBJ1-3; no reliable D call. The TCR comes from an adult who was a healthcare worker with PCR-confirmed SARS-CoV-2 infection or an uninfected control (not recorded which). Sequencing input: whole blood. The CDR3 nucleotides read TGCGCCAGCAGCCAAGACGGCGTCTCTGGAAACACCATATATTTT. Residues: CASSQDGVSGNTIYF.